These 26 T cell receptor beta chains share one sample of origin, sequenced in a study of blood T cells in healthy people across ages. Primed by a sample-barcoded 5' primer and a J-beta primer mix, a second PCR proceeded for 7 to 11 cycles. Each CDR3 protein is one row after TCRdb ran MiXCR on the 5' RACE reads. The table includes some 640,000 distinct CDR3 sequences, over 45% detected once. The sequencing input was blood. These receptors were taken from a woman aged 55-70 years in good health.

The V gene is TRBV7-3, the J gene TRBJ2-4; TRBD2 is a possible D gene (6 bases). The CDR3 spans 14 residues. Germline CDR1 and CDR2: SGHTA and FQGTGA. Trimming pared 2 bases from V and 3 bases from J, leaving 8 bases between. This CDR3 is CASSLQGGKNIQYF. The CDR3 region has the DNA TGTGCCAGCAGCTTACAGGGAGGCAAAAACATTCAGTACTTC. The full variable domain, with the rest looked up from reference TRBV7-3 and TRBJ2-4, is GAGVSQTPSNKVTEKGKYVELRCDPISGHTALYWYRQSLGQGPEFLIYFQGTGAADDSGLPNDRFFAVRPEGSVSTLKIQRTERGDSAVYLCASSLQGGKNIQYFGAGTRLSVL.

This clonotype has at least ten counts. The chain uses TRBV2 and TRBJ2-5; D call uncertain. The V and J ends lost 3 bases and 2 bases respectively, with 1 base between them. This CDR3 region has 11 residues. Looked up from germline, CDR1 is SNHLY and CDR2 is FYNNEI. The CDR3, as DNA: TGTGCCAGCAGTGAGCAAGAGACCCAGTACTTC. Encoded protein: CASSEQETQYF. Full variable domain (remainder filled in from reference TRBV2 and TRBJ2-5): EPEVTQTPSHQVTQMGQEVILRCVPISNHLYFYWYRQILGQKVEFLVSFYNNEISEKSEIFDDQFSVERPDGSNFTLKIRSTKLEDSAMYFCASSEQETQYFGPGTRLLVL.

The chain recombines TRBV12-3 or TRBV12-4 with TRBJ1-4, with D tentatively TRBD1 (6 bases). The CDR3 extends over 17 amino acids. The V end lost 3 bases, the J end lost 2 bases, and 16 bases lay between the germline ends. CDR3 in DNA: TGTGCCAGCAGTTTGGGGGCTTCTGTGGCGACTAATGAAAAACTGTTTTTT. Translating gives CASSLGASVATNEKLFF.

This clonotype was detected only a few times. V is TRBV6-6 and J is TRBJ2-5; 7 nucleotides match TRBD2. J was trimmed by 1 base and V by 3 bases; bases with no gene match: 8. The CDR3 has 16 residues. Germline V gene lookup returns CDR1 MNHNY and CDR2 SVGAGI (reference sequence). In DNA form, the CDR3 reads TGTGCCAGCAGTTATGGGGCTAGCGGCCGCCAAGAGACCCAGTACTTC. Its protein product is CASSYGASGRQETQYF.

DNA for the CDR3: TGCAGCGTTGACGCCGGGGGGGGCGAGCAGTACTTC. Translation gives CSVDAGGGEQYF. This sequence joins TRBV29-1 and TRBJ2-7; 8 bases line up with TRBD2. The length of the CDR3 is 12 residues. The V segment lost 3 bases and the J segment 6 bases; nucleotides outside the gene matches: 4. Looked up from germline, CDR1 is SQVTM and CDR2 is ANQGSEA.

The CDR3 protein is CASSVDAGRAEAFF. The CDR3 region has the DNA TGTGCCAGCAGCGTAGATGCGGGGCGTGCTGAAGCTTTCTTT. This chain joins TRBV9 and TRBJ1-1, with D tentatively TRBD1 (5 bases). Germline values: CDR1 SGDLS, CDR2 YYNGEE. The CDR3 has 14 amino acids. The V end was cut by 0 bases, the J end by 6 bases, with 12 bases between.

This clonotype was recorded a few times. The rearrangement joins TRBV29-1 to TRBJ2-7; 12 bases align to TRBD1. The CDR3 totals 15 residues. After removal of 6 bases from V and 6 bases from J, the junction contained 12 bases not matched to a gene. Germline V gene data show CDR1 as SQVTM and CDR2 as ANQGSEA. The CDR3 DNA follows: TGCAGCGTCACGAACTGGGGACAGGGGGCACGCGAGCAGTACTTC. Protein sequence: CSVTNWGQGAREQYF.

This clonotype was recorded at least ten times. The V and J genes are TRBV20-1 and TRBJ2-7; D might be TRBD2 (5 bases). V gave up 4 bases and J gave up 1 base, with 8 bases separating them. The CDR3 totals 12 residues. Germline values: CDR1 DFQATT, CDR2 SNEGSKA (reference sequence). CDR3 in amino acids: CSAKEGSYEQYF. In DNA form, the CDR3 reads TGCAGTGCTAAAGAGGGTTCCTACGAGCAGTACTTC.

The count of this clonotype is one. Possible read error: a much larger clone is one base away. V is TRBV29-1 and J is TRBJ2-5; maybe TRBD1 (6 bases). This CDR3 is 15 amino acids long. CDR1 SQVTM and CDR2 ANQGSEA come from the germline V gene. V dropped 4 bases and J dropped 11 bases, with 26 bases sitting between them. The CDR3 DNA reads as TGCAGCGTTGTTGGTGGCAGGGGTACCGGCAATGAGCAGTACTTC. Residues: CSVVGGRGTGNEQYF.

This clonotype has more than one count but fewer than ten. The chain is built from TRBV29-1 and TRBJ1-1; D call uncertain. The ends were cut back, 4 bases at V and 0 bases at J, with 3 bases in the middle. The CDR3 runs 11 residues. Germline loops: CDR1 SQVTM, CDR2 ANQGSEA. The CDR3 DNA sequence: TGCAGCGTTGTTATGAACACTGAAGCTTTCTTT. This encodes CSVVMNTEAFF.

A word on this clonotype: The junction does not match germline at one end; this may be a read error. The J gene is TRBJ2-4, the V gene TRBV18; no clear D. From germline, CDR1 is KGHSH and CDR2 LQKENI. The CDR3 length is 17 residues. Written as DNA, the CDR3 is TGCGCCAGCTCACCACTGAAACCTCTCTTAGCCAAAAACATTCAGTACTTC. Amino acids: CASSPLKPLLAKNIQYF.

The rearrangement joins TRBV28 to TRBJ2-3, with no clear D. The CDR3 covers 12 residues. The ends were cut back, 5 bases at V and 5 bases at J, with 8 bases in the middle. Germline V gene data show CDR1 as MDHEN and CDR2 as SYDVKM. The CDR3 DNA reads TGTGCCAGCAGTAATTCGGTAGATACGCAGTATTTT. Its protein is CASSNSVDTQYF.

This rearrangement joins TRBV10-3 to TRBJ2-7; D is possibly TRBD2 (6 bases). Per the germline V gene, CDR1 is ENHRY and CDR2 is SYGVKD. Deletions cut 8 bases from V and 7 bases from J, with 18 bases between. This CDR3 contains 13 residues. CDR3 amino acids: CAISGRGGNEQYF. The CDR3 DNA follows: TGTGCCATCTCGGGAAGGGGAGGCAATGAGCAGTACTTC.

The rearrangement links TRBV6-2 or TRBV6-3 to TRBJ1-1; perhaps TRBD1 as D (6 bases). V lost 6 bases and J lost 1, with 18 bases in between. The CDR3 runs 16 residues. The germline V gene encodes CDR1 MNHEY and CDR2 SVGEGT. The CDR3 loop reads CASSTTGTKKNTEAFF. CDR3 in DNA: TGTGCCAGCAGCACAACCGGGACAAAGAAGAACACTGAAGCTTTCTTT.

CDR3 bases: TGTGCCAGCATATCCGGGACAGGAAGTTACAATGAGCAGTTCTTC. This codes for CASISGTGSYNEQFF. The chain couples TRBV6-1 to TRBJ2-1; 8 bases align to TRBD1. From germline, CDR1 is MNHNS and CDR2 SASEGT. There are 15 residues in the CDR3. V shed 7 bases and J 4 bases; nucleotides not matched to a gene: 9.

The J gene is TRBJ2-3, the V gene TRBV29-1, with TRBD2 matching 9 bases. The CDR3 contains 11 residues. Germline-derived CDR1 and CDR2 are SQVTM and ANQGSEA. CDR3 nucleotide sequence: TGCGCGACTAGCGGACTTGATACGCAGTATTTT. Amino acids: CATSGLDTQYF.

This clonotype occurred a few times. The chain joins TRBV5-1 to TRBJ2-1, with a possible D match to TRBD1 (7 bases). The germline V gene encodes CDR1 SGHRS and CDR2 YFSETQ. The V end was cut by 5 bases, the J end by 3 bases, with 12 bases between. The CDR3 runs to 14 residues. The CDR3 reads CASSGGGDYNEQFF. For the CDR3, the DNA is TGCGCCAGCAGTGGAGGGGGCGACTACAATGAGCAGTTCTTC. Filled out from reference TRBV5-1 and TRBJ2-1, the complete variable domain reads KAGVTQTPRYLIKTRGQQVTLSCSPISGHRSVSWYQQTPGQGLQFLFEYFSETQRNKGNFPGRFSGRQFSNSRSEMNVSTLELGDSALYLCASSGGGDYNEQFFGPGTRLTVL.

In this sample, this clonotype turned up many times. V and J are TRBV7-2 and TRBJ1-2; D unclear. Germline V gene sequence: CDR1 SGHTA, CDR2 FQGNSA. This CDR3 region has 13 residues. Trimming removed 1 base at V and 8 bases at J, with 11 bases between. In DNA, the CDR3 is TGTGCCAGCAGCTTAGGGGCCGAAGGGGGCTACACCTTC. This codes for CASSLGAEGGYTF.

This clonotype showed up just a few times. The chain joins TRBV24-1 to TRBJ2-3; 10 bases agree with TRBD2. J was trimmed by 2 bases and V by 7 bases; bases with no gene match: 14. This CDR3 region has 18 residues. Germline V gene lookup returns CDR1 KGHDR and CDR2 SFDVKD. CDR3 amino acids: CATSALTSGSHSTDTQYF. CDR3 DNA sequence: TGTGCCACCAGCGCGTTGACTAGCGGGTCCCACTCCACAGATACGCAGTATTTT.

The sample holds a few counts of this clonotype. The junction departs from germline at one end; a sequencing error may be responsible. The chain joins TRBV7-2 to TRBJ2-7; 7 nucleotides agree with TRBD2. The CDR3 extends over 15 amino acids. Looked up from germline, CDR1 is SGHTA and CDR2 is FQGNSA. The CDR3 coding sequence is TGTGCCAGCGGCTTTACAGCGGGATCCTCCTACGAGCAGTACTTC. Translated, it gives CASGFTAGSSYEQYF. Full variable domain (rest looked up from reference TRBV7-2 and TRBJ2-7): GAGVSQSPSNKVTEKGKDVELRCDPISGHTALYWYRQSLGQGLEFLIYFQGNSAPDKSGLPSDRFSAERTGGSVSTLTIQRTQQEDSAVYLCASGFTAGSSYEQYFGPGTRLTVT.

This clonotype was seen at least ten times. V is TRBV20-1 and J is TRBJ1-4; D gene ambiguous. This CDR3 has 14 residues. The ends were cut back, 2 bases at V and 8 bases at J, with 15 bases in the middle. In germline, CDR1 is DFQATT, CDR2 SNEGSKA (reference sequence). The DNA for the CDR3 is TGCAGTGCTAGACCCCCAGGTGTCGGGGAAAAACTGTTTTTT. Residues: CSARPPGVGEKLFF.

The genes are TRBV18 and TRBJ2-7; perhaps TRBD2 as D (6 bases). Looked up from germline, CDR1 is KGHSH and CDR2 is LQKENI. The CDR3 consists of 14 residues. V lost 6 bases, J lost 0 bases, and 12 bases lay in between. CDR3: CASSEGLTSYEQYF. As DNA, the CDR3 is TGTGCCAGCTCGGAGGGCCTGACCTCCTACGAGCAGTACTTC.

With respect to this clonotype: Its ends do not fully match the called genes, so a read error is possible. DNA for the CDR3: TGCGCCACCAGCACAGGGTGGGAGACCCAGTACTTC. Protein sequence: CATSTGWETQYF. V gene TRBV5-1 combines with J gene TRBJ2-5; possibly TRBD1 for D (6 bases). CDR1 SGHRS and CDR2 YFSETQ come from the germline V gene. The CDR3 consists of 12 residues.

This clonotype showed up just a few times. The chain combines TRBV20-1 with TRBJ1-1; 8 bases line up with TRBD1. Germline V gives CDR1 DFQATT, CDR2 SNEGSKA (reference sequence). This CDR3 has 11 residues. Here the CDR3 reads CRTGEGTEAFF. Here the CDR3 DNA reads TGCAGGACAGGGGAGGGCACTGAAGCTTTCTTT.

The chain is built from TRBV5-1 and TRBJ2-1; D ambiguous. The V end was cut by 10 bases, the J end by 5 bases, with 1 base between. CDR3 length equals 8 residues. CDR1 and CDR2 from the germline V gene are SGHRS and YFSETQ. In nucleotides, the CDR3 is TGCGCCGACAATGAGCAGTTCTTC. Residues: CADNEQFF.

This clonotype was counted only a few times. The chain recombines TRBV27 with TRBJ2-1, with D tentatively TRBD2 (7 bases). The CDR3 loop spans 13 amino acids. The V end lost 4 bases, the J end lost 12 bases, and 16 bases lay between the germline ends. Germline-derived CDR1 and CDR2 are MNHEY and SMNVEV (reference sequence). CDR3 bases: TGTGCCAGCAGTTCCCCCCTCGGGGGGCCGCAGTTCTTC. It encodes CASSSPLGGPQFF.